The sequence of this TCR beta chain was determined in a study of cytomegalovirus exposure and HLA in healthy donors (dated 2017 in TCRdb). For the study in its entirety: According to an earlier analysis of several hundred of the donors, 150 million to 200 million T cells yielded 100 million or so unique TCR beta sequences and around 280 Gb of sequence data. The genetic ancestry cluster associated with self-reported Caucasian donors included over 65% of the 300 to 450 genotyped donors. A later genetic analysis used genome-wide SNP genotypes for about 65% of the 666 donors, treating that subset as a discovery cohort. The number of donors typed differed by locus, with 629-630 for A, B, C, DRB1 and DQB1, roughly 520 for DQA1, nearly 610 for DPA1, and about 450 for DPB1. Approximately 310 gigabases of sequencing data and tens of millions of unique TCR sequences were included in an early release covering 550 to 800 HLA-typed donors. To decide whether each TCR beta V gene segment behaved as functional or pseudogenic, an earlier analysis of some 600 of the donors relied on high-throughput TCR beta sequencing. Alongside the repertoire data, information on donor age, sex, ethnicity and CMV serostatus was compiled. The study aimed to test whether cataloging public T cell receptors could reveal signatures of past pathogen exposure. The study used immunosequencing to profile the T cell repertoires of under 700 subjects and linked those repertoires to cytomegalovirus serostatus. A handful of DR-DQ haplotypes were handled as single units for association and clustering because linkage in the cohort was strong. In addition to the first cohort of 500 to 850 subjects, a separate validation cohort of under 150 different subjects was used. Class I and class II HLA loci were covered by the typing at four-digit resolution. To predict cytomegalovirus infection status, the study brought together high-throughput TCR immunosequencing, statistical association of individual TCRs with disease status, and machine learning. Among roughly 400 genotyped donors of the cohort, an average of approximately 250,000 unique TCR beta nucleotide sequences were sequenced per donor, around a sixth of them non-productive. Rather than using new phenotypic data, the later analysis identified candidate immune exposures from TCR beta sequences and from how often those sequences occurred across donors. A later analysis re-analyzed previously published TCR beta repertoires from 500 to 700 donors and added high-resolution HLA genotyping to study TCR occurrence patterns. All discovery cohort repertoires had been generated on a single sequencing platform. Points the paper makes about the study in general: The cohort was sequenced for TCR beta chains only, and without alpha or paired-chain data the features that could be detected were limited. In an earlier analysis of some 540 of the donors, most TCR beta V segments appeared in productive rearrangements about 87% or about 30% of the time, broadly matching IMGT annotations. Immune exposure information for the cohort was limited to CMV serostatus. The sequencing pipeline was judged likely to have produced a cluster of highly shared sequence variants as a technical artifact. It was suggested by the authors that the approach could potentially be generalized to other disease states and immunological phenotypes. Assigning TCR associations to individual alleles was difficult when HLA alleles, especially DR and DQ, strongly co-occurred. Most TCR sequences were observed very rarely across donors, whereas some public TCRs were present in many individuals. A few of the identified cytomegalovirus-associated TCR beta chains were confirmed in vitro to be specific for cytomegalovirus antigens. The study gave a list of 150 to 200 TCR beta chains associated with cytomegalovirus. In a later analysis, the rate of TCR association differed among HLA loci, with DRB1 alleles having the most associated TCRs and HLA-C alleles having the fewest. The presence/absence analyses assumed that sequencing depth was roughly uniform across donors, and that assumption may not be true. Linkage disequilibrium might explain the correlated functional status among segregating V segments, but an unknown experimental factor could not be ruled out. The 87-base-pair reads could not distinguish some IMGT-functional V segments, including TRBV6-2 and TRBV6-3, so those segments were excluded. Over 15 rarely observed V segments, including chromosome 9 orphons, were excluded from the earlier analysis of approximately 500 of the donors because counts were too low. A further reported finding was that TCR beta sequences accurately predicted the HLA-A and HLA-B alleles for most subjects in the first cohort. A later genetic analysis reported fewer N-insertions in productive TCRs among donors in an Asian-associated ancestry cluster than the roughly 700-donor mean. In a later genetic analysis, a missense DCLRE1C variant was associated with V-gene and J-gene trimming of TCR beta chains, and the association was replicated in an independent cohort. Compared with equally common non-associated chains, HLA-associated TCR beta chains in a later analysis were more clonally expanded and had lower generation probabilities. The classifier was reported to diagnose cytomegalovirus status with high specificity and sensitivity in both the original and validation cohorts. A later analysis found that most CMV-associated TCR beta chains appeared HLA-restricted, with HLA associations seemingly driven largely by CMV exposure. HLA typing was unavailable for some donors at each locus, so association tests used only the typed subset. Several of the top co-occurrence clusters appeared to be linked to parvovirus B19, influenza, CMV and Epstein-Barr virus, according to a later analysis. Specific HLA alleles were associated with over 15,000 TCR beta sequences at a false discovery rate of 0.05 in a later analysis.

Receptor libraries were prepared by the immunoSEQ multiplex PCR assay. A mixture of 60 forward primers for TCR Vbeta segments and 13 reverse primers for TCR Jbeta segments was used in the multiplex PCR. Amplification of the CDR3 region of rearranged TCR beta genes was performed with a multiplex PCR assay on genomic DNA. On the Illumina HiSeq System, the amplified TCR beta libraries were sequenced as 87-base-pair reads. The source study handled its data this way. In a later analysis, tens of millions of unique TCR beta chains were counted across the roughly 670 repertoires, and roughly 9.9 million of these chains were shared by at least two donors. Raw reads were error-corrected and collapsed into unique sequences by a nearest-neighbor algorithm in which closely related sequences were merged to remove PCR and sequencing errors. CDR3 sequences were aligned to IMGT reference sequences to assign V, D and J gene segments. Each retained sequence needed at least a six-nucleotide match to both a V gene segment and a J gene segment. A rearrangement counted as productive if the CDR3 had no stop codons and remained in frame with V and J, and every other rearrangement counted as non-productive. Following IMGT convention, CDR3 was defined as the stretch from the second conserved V-encoded cysteine up to the conserved J-encoded phenylalanine. The earlier analysis of some 580 of the donors excluded any sequence lacking an unambiguous match to a single V gene segment. In an earlier analysis of about 590 of the donors, a V segment was called functional when productive rearrangements were above 56.7%, and segregating when the standard deviation between donors exceeded 5%. A statistical classification framework was built for diagnosing cytomegalovirus status from the catalog of TCR beta chain sequences. In a later analysis, TCR nucleotide sequences were compared against IMGT/GENE-DB human TR gene sequences so that V and J genes could be assigned. In a later analysis, CDR3 sequences and most-parsimonious VDJ recombination scenarios were assigned using the TCRdist pipeline. In a later analysis, every TCR beta chain was defined by the combination of its CDR3 amino acid sequence and its V-gene family, and reads without a unique V-gene family were dropped. In a later analysis, 500 to 650 highly shared, low-generation-probability nucleotide sequences were removed to address suspected cross-contamination and a sequencing artifact. For each public chain, a later analysis derived a clonal expansion index from normalized ranks of inferred template counts within each repertoire. Generation probabilities in a later analysis came from a VDJ recombination model fitted to out-of-frame rearrangements, and those results were checked against IGoR. In a later analysis, hypergeometric tests were used to score TCR-TCR, TCR-HLA and TCR-CMV co-occurrence, with a repertoire-size bias correction applied to TCR pairs. To estimate false discovery rates, a later analysis permuted the HLA or CMV assignments 20 times. In a later analysis, co-occurring TCRs were grouped using DBSCAN, and TCRdist sequence similarity was added for clustering within HLA-allele-positive subsets. Co-occurrence clustering excluded repertoires with fewer than 30,000 or more than 120,000 public chains, plus five with anomalous nucleotide sharing. Here the immuneACCESS table is served through TCRdb, limited to in-frame sequences with V and J called. Missing clones are a known gap in these copies; in checked studies unresolved V genes cover under half, and the rest lacks a known reason. The DNA was the basis for D and trimming; V, J and clone size are from that table. This sample has around 140,000 clones in its table, and approximately 75% of those were observed once. Jointly, the top ten make up 1.1% of the sample.

Concerning this clone: The antigen it recognizes is unknown. Base qualities are not at hand, and no much larger clone is one base apart.

The CDR3 runs 16 amino acids, cysteine and phenylalanine included. Left in the record is the CDR3 DNA by itself, 48 bases read in frame from the first base. V is shortened by 0 bases, J by 7 bases, and the region joining them spans 17 bases. Sequences SGDLS (CDR1) and YYNGEE (CDR2) are obtained from the germline V gene. The cohort was made up of about 610 healthy bone marrow donors. At the time of sampling, every cohort member was nominally healthy, though immune exposures that went unrecorded were likely present. The donor was CMV seronegative and was included in the group of several hundred seronegative cohort members. Every donor gave a peripheral blood sample, and the peripheral blood mononuclear cells from that sample were used for TCR beta sequencing. Genomic DNA was extracted from the blood cell samples with the Qiagen DNeasy Blood Extraction Kit.

This receptor was identified in a male donor in good health and CMV-seronegative. The V and J segments used are TRBV9 and TRBJ1-3; TRBD1 is a weak D gene call, 6 bases matching. The sequenced material came from PBMCs. The nucleotide sequence is given as TGTGCCAGCAGCGTAGCTTGGGGGGGGCCCGGGAACACCATATATTTT. This sequence encodes CASSVAWGGPGNTIYF. Here the CDR3 is joined to the reference TRBV9 and TRBJ1-3 genes, and the full variable domain is: DSGVTQTPKHLITATGQRVTLRCSPRSGDLSVYWYQQSLDQGLQFLIQYYNGEERAKGNILERFSAQQFPDLHSELNLSSLELGDSALYFCASSVAWGGPGNTIYFGEGSWLTVV.